This T cell receptor (beta chain) was identified in a study of blood T cell repertoires in COVID-19. The overall study: Both acute and convalescent COVID-19 samples were obtained from the United States, Italy and Spain. PBMCs, B-cell-depleted T cells, or T cells provided the cDNA or gDNA that made up the material.

Authors' analysis steps: From reference gene primer amplification, estimates of nucleated cell counts were derived. The method was immunoSEQ multiplex PCR; TCRdb's version includes in-frame clones alone and lacks a portion of them. V, J and clone size are taken as reported in that table, and D and trimming were inferred from the DNA itself. The sample lists about 140,000 clones, 65% to 85% occurring once. Germline V gene data show CDR1 as SGDLS and CDR2 as YYNGEE. The CDR3 is 15 amino acids. V was shortened by 0 bases and J by 0 bases, with 7 bases between the two germline ends. Material for sequencing was peripheral blood. The sequence came from a human donor in a cohort sampled during active COVID-19. This chain joins TRBV9 and TRBJ1-5; unclear D gene. The CDR3 sequence is CASSVATDSNQPQHF. CDR3 coding DNA: TGTGCCAGCAGCGTAGCCACAGATAGCAATCAGCCCCAGCATTTT.